Listed here are 3 T cell receptor beta chains from one sample, sequenced in a study of blood T cell repertoires in COVID-19. TCRdb keeps only in-frame clones here, not all; method: immunoSEQ multiplex PCR. The table lists fewer than 130,000 clones, 69% of them singletons, with less than 6.5% in the top ten. Material for sequencing was peripheral blood. These receptors all come from a man aged 80 or over with acute or convalescent COVID-19.

This clone was counted between two and nine times. The rearrangement joins TRBV29-1 to TRBJ2-3; 8 bases match TRBD1. Per the germline V gene, CDR1 is SQVTM and CDR2 is ANQGSEA. The CDR3 sequence is 13 residues long. Trimming at V came to 7 bases and at J to 3 bases, leaving 6 bases not matched to a gene. The CDR3 region is CSADTGGTDTQYF. CDR3 coding DNA: TGCAGCGCGGACACAGGGGGAACAGATACGCAGTATTTT.

The chain carries TRBV5-1 and TRBJ2-5, with TRBD2 matching 9 bases. The CDR3 runs to 17 residues. With 4 bases clipped from V and 0 bases from J, the junction kept 10 bases outside the gene matches. The germline gives CDR1 SGHRS, CDR2 YFSETQ. As DNA, the CDR3 is TGCGCCAGCAGCCGGAGGGGTGGGACTAGCTACCAAGAGACCCAGTACTTC. This translates into CASSRRGGTSYQETQYF. Full variable domain (missing parts from reference TRBV5-1 and TRBJ2-5): KAGVTQTPRYLIKTRGQQVTLSCSPISGHRSVSWYQQTPGQGLQFLFEYFSETQRNKGNFPGRFSGRQFSNSRSEMNVSTLELGDSALYLCASSRRGGTSYQETQYFGPGTRLLVL.

This chain joins TRBV5-6 and TRBJ2-7; 12 bases match TRBD2. Germline V gene sequence: CDR1 SGHDT, CDR2 YYEEEE. The CDR3 is 15 amino acids. The junction had 3 bases not matched to a gene; V was cut back by 2 bases and J by 3 bases. CDR3 sequence reads: CASSFLAGGDYEQYF. The CDR3, as DNA: TGTGCCAGCAGCTTTCTAGCGGGAGGGGACTACGAGCAGTACTTC.